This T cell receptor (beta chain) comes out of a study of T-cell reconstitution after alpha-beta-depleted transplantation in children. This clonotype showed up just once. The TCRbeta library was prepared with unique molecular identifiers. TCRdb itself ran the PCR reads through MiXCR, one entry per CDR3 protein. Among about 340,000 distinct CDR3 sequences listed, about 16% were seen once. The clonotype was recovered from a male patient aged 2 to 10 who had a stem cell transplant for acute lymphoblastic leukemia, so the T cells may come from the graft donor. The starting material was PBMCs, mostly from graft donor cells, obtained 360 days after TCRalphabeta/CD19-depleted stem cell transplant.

The CDR3 sequence: CASSSMGTSGYNEQFF. The CDR3 coding sequence is TGCGCCAGCAGCTCAATGGGGACTAGCGGATACAATGAGCAGTTCTTC. The chain couples TRBV5-1 to TRBJ2-1, with 11 bases lining up with TRBD2. V gave up 3 bases and J gave up 4 bases; unmatched junction bases: 6. The germline CDR1 and CDR2 sequences are SGHRS and YFSETQ. The CDR3 runs to 16 residues.